This TCR beta chain derives from a study of cytomegalovirus exposure and HLA in healthy donors. Broader study findings: Researchers reported that three CMV-associated chains were confirmed in vitro as CMV antigen-specific. Rarity characterized most TCR sequences, yet some public TCRs appeared in many donors. Researchers counted some 150 TCR beta chains as cytomegalovirus-associated. Reported results showed that the classifier diagnosed cytomegalovirus status with high specificity and sensitivity.

On this clone itself: Its antigen is as yet unknown.

The CDR3 loop spans 16 amino acids. The germline V gene has CDR1 SGHKS and CDR2 YYEKEE (reference sequence). V lost 0 bases and J 1 base, leaving 11 bases between the germline ends. Assay: immunoSEQ multiplex PCR; the TCRdb copy retains only in-frame clones and omits some. The sample has approximately 70,000 clones; 94% are singletons. The specimen sequenced was PBMCs. This chain uses TRBV5-5 with TRBJ1-5; TRBD1 might be the D (6 bases). This clonotype was obtained from a woman aged 18-35 years in good health and CMV-seronegative. The CDR3 spells CASSLARGGSNQPQHF. The CDR3 DNA reads TGTGCCAGCAGCTTGGCCAGGGGAGGGAGCAATCAGCCCCAGCATTTT. The complete variable domain, with remaining parts taken from reference TRBV5-5 and TRBJ1-5, reads DAGVTQSPTHLIKTRGQQVTLRCSPISGHKSVSWYQQVLGQGPQFIFQYYEKEERGRGNFPDRFSARQFPNYSSELNVNALLLGDSALYLCASSLARGGSNQPQHFGDGTRLSIL.